This T cell receptor beta chain was profiled in a study of blood T cell repertoires in COVID-19. Overall study context: The samples span acute and convalescent COVID-19 from the United States, Italy and Spain.

CDR1 is SGHVS, CDR2 FNYEAQ, per germline. This CDR3 is built from 14 residues. V was cut by 5 bases and J by 10 bases, with 18 bases left in between. The cohort comprised adults aged 18 to 89 years residing in approximately 25 US areas. Cohorts were determined from participant-reported clinical history. The protocol was immunoSEQ multiplex PCR, while the TCRdb copy is restricted to in-frame clones and leaves out a portion. The sample contains around 250,000 clones, 80% to 90% of which appear only once. Sequences were obtained from PBMCs or T cells enriched from blood (not recorded which). This sequence was found in a man aged 18 to 29 who had recovered from COVID-19. V is TRBV7-6 and J is TRBJ2-1; no clear D. CDR3 amino acids: CASSPGSLNREQFF. CDR3 in DNA: TGTGCCAGCAGCCCCGGGTCTCTTAATAGGGAGCAGTTCTTC.